This TCR beta chain is drawn from a study of CD8 T cells in Susac syndrome. When the RNA was reverse transcribed, random hexamers were used with an input of roughly 0.45 to 1 ug. Amplification of TCR beta CDR3 by immunoSEQ multiplex PCR spanned 54 Vbeta and 13 Jbeta. TCRdb re-called the immunoSEQ multiplex PCR reads through MiXCR, storing one row per CDR3 protein. This sample has 160,000 or so distinct CDR3 sequences, with 92% found just once. This clonotype was observed once. This CDR3 is built from 19 residues. V lost 4 bases to trimming and J lost 7 bases; unmatched junction nucleotides: 26. Germline V gene sequence: CDR1 SGHRS, CDR2 YFSETQ. The CD8+ and CD4+ T cells were negatively isolated, with the TEMRA cells enriched by FACS.

The material sequenced was CD4+ T cells from PBMCs. V gene TRBV5-1 combines with J gene TRBJ2-7; TRBD2 aligns across 7 bases. The origin of this receptor is a human donor in good health. CDR3 in amino acids: CASSLERGSYPSGMGEQYF. DNA for the CDR3: TGCGCCAGCAGCCTGGAGCGGGGCTCCTACCCCTCGGGAATGGGAGAGCAGTACTTC.